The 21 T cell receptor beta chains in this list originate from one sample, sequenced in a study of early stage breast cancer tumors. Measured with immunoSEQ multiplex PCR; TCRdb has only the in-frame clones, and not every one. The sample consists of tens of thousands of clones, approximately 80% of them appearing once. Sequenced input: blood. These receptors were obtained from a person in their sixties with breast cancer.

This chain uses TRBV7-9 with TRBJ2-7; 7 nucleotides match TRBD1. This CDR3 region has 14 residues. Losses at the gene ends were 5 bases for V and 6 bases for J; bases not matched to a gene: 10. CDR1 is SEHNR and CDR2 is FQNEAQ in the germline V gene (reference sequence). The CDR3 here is CASSPQTGPFEQYF. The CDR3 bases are TGTGCCAGCAGCCCGCAGACAGGGCCCTTCGAGCAGTACTTC.

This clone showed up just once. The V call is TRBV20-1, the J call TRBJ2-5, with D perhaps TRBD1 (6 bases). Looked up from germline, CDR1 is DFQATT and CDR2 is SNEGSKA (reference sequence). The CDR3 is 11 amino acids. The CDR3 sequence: CTNYQGETQYF. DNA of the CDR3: TGCACCAACTACCAGGGGGAGACCCAGTACTTC.

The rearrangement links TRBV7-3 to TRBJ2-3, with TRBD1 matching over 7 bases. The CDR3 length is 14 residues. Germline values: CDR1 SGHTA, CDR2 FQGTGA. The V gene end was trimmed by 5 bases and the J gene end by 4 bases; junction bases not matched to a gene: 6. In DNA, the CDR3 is TGTGCCAGCAGCCCGAACAGGGGCTCAGATACGCAGTATTTT. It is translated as CASSPNRGSDTQYF.

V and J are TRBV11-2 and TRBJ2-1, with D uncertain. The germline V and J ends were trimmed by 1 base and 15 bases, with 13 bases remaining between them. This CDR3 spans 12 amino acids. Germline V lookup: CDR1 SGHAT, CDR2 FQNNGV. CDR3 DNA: TGTGCCAGCAGCTTAGGGCCCCTAGGGCGGTTCTTC. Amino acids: CASSLGPLGRFF. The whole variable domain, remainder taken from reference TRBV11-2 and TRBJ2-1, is EAGVAQSPRYKIIEKRQSVAFWCNPISGHATLYWYQQILGQGPKLLIQFQNNGVVDDSQLPKDRFSAERLKGVDSTLKIQPAKLEDSAVYLCASSLGPLGRFFGPGTRLTVL.

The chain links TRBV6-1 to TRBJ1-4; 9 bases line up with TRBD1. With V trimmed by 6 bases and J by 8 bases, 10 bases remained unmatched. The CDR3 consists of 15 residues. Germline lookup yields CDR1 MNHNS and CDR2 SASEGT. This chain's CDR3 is CASSNRDRAYEKLFF. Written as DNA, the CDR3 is TGTGCCAGCAGCAATCGGGACAGGGCGTACGAAAAACTGTTTTTT.

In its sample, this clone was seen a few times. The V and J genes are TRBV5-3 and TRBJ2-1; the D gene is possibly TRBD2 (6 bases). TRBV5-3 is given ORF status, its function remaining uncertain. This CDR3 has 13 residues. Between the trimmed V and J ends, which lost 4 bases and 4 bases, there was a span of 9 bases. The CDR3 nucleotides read TGTGCCAGAAGCGGAGGGGTTTACAATGAGCAGTTCTTC. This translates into CARSGGVYNEQFF.

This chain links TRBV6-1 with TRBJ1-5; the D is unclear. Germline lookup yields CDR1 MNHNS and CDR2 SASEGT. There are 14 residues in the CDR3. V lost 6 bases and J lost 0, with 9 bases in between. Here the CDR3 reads CASRWQHSNQPQHF. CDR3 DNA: TGTGCCAGCAGGTGGCAGCATAGCAATCAGCCCCAGCATTTT.

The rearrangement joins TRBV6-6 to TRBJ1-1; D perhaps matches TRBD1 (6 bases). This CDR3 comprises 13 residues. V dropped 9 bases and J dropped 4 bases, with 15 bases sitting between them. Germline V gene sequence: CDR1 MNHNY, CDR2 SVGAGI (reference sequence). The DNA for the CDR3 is TGTGCCAGTCTCACAGGGAGTTTCACTGAAGCTTTCTTT. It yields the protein CASLTGSFTEAFF.

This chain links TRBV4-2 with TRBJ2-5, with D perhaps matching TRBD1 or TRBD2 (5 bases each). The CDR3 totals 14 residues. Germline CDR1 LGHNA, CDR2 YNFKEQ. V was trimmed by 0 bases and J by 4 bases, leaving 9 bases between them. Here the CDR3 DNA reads TGTGCCAGCAGCCAAGATCTGAGGGGAGAGACCCAGTACTTC. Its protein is CASSQDLRGETQYF.

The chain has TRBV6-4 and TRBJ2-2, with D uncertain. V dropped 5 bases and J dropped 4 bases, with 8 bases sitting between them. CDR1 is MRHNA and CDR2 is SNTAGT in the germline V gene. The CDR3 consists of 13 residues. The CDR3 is CASSTEFTGELFF. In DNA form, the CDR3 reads TGTGCCAGCAGTACAGAATTCACCGGGGAGCTGTTTTTT.

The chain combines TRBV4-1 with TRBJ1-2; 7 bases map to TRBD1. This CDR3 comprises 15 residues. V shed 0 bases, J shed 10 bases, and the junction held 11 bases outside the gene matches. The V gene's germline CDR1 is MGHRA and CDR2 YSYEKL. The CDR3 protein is CASSQEPRQGVVYTF. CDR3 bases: TGCGCCAGCAGCCAAGAACCGCGCCAGGGGGTGGTCTACACCTTC.

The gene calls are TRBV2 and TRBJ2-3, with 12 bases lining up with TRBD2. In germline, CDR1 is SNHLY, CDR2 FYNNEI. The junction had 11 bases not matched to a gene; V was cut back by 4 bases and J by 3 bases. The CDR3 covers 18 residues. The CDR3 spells CASSARLAGVGGTDTQYF. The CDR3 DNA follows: TGTGCCAGCAGTGCCCGACTAGCGGGAGTTGGAGGGACAGATACGCAGTATTTT.

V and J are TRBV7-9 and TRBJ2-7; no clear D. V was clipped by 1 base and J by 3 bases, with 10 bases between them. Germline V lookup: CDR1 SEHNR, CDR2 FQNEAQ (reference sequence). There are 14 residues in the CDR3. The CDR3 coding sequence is TGTGCCAGCAGCTTAGGGTCTAGAGTCTACGAGCAGTACTTC. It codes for CASSLGSRVYEQYF.

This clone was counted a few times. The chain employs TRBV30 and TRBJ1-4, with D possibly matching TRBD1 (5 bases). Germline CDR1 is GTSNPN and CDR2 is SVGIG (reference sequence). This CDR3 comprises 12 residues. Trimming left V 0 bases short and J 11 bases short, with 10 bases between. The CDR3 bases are TGTGCCTGGAGTGTATTGGAGGGGAAACTGTTTTTT. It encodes CAWSVLEGKLFF.

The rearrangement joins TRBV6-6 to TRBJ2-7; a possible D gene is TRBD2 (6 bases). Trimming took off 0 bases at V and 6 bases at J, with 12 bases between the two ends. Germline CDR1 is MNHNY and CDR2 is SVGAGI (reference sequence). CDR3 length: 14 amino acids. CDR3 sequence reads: CASSYSQETSEQYF. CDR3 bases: TGTGCCAGCAGTTACTCTCAGGAGACTAGCGAGCAGTACTTC.

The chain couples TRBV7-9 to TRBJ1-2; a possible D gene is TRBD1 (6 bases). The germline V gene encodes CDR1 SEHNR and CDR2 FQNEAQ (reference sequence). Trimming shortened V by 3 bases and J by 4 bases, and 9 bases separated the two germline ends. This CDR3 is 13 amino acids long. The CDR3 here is CASSLDSAYGYTF. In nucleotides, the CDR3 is TGTGCCAGCAGCTTGGACAGCGCCTATGGCTACACCTTC.

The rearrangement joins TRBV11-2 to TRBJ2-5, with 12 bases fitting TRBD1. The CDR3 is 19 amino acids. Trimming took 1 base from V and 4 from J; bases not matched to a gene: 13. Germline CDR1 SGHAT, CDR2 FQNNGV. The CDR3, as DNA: TGTGCCAGCAGCTTAGGGGTCGGGACAGGGGGCGGGAGCGGAGAGACCCAGTACTTC. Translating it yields CASSLGVGTGGGSGETQYF.

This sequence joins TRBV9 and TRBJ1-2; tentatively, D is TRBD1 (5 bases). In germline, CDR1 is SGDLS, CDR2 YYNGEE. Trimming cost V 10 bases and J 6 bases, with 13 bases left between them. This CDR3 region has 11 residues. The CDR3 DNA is TGTGCCTCGACGGGGGATAATGGCTACACCTTC. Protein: CASTGDNGYTF.

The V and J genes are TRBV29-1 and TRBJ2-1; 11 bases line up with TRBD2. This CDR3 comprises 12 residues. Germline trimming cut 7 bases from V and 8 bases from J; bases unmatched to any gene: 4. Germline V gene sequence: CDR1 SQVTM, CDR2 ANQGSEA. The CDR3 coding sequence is TGCAGCGCCGAGGGACTAGCGGATGAGCAGTTCTTC. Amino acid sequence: CSAEGLADEQFF.

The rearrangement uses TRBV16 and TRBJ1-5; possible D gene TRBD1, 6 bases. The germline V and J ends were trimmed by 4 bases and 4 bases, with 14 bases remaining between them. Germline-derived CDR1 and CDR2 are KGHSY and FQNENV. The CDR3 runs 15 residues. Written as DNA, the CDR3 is TGTGCCAGCAGCCCCTACCTACAGGGTAATCAGCCCCAGCATTTT. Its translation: CASSPYLQGNQPQHF.

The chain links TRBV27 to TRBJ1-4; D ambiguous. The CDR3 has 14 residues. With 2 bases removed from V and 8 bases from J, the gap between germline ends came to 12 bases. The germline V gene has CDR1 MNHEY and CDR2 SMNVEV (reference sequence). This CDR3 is CASSLSLLGEKLFF. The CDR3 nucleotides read TGTGCCAGCAGTTTAAGCCTGCTGGGAGAAAAACTGTTTTTT.